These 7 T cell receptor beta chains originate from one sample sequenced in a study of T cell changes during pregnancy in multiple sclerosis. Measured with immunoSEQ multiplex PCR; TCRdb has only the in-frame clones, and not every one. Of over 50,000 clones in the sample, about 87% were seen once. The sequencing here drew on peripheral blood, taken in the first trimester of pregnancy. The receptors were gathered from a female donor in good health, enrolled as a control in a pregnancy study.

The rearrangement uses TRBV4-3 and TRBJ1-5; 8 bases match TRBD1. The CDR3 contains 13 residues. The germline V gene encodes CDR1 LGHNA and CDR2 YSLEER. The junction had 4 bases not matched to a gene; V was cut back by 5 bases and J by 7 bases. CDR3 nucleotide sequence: TGCGCCAGCAGCTTTGGACAGGGCCAGCCCCAGCATTTT. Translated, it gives CASSFGQGQPQHF.

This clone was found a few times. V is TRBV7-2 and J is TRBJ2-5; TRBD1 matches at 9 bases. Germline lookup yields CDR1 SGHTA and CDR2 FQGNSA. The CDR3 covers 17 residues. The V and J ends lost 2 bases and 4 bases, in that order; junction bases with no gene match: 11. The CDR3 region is CASSLSGTGSPRETQYF. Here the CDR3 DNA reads TGTGCCAGCAGCTTATCGGGGACAGGGAGCCCTCGAGAGACCCAGTACTTC.

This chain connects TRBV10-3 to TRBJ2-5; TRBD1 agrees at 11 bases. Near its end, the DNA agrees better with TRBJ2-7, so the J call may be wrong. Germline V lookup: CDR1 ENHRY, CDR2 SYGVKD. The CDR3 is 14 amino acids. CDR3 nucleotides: TGTGCCAGCCCAACCGGACAGGGGGCAGGCGAGCAGTACTTC. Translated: CASPTGQGAGEQYF.

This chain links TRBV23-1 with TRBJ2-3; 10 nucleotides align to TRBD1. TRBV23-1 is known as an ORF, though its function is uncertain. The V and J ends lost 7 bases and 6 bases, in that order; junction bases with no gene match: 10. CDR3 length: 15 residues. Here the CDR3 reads CASTDDRGLKDTQYF. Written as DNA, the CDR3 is TGCGCCAGCACAGATGACAGGGGGCTAAAGGATACGCAGTATTTT.

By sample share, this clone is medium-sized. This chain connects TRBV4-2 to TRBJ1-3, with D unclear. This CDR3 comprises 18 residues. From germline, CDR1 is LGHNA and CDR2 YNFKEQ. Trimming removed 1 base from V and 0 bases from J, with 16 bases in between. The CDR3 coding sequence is TGTGCCAGCAGCCAAGGGTACAGATCAGGTATCTCTGGAAACACCATATATTTT. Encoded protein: CASSQGYRSGISGNTIYF.

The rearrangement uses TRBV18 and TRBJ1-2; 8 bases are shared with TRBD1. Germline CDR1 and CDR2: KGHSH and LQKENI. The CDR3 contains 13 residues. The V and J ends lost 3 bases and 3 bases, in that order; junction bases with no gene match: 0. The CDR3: CASSPGQDYGYTF. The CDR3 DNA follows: TGTGCCAGCTCACCGGGACAGGACTATGGCTACACCTTC.

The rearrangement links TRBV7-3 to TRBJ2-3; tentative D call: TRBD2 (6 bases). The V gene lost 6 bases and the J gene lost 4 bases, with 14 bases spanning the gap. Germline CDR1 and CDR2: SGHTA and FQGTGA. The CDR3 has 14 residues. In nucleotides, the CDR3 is TGTGCCAGCAGTTCTACCGGGAGAGCAGATACGCAGTATTTT. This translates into CASSSTGRADTQYF.